This T cell receptor (beta chain) was sequenced during a study of blood T cell repertoires in COVID-19. Background on the study: Researchers got acute and convalescent COVID-19 samples from the United States, Italy and Spain. PBMCs, B-cell-depleted T cells, or T cells provided the cDNA or gDNA that made up the material.

Source study methods: It was from reference gene primer amplification that nucleated cell counts were estimated. Only in-frame clones appear in the TCRdb table, and some are missing; sequencing was by immunoSEQ multiplex PCR. V, J and clone size derive from that table, while D and trimming were established from the DNA sequence. The sample carries about 90,000 clones, approximately 80% recorded once. Germline assignment: CDR1 SGDLS and CDR2 YYNGEE. Trimming removed 0 bases from V and 2 bases from J; junction bases left unmatched: 3. The CDR3 has 15 amino acids. This TCR came from a woman between 65 and 79 years old with active or convalescent COVID-19. Sequenced material: peripheral blood. The rearrangement links TRBV9 to TRBJ2-5; 8 bases match TRBD1. CDR3: CASSVADREQETQYF. CDR3 in DNA: TGTGCCAGCAGCGTAGCGGACAGGGAACAAGAGACCCAGTACTTC.